In this sample, the clone carrying this TCR beta chain turned up a few times. Germline CDR1 reads SQVTM; CDR2 reads ANQGSEA. The V and J ends lost 7 bases and 4 bases, in that order; junction bases with no gene match: 6. This CDR3 has 14 amino acids. This record comes from a study of T cells of healthy individuals. TCRdb fed the 5' RACE reads into MiXCR, producing one record per CDR3 protein. The sample has about 100,000 distinct CDR3 sequences; 15% to 20% are singletons. This chain joins TRBV29-1 and TRBJ2-3, with 12 positions matching TRBD2. This receptor was identified in a human donor in good health. CDR3 amino acids: CSATSGRLADTQYF. CDR3 sequence (DNA): TGCAGCGCCACTAGCGGGAGGCTCGCAGATACGCAGTATTTT.